This T cell receptor (beta chain) was recovered during a study of blood T cell repertoires in COVID-19. Looking at the study overall: From T cells, B-cell-depleted T cells, or PBMCs came the material, which was cDNA or gDNA.

The CDR3 contains 15 residues. Trimming took 2 bases from V and 0 from J, leaving 10 bases between them. Germline CDR1 MNHNY, CDR2 SVGAGI (reference sequence). The method was immunoSEQ multiplex PCR; TCRdb's version includes in-frame clones alone and lacks a portion of them. The data contain roughly 180,000 clones, around 80% of them singletons. This clone was detected only once. In Seattle, patients joined the study during active infection and were tracked longitudinally. This clonotype was sampled from a woman older than 75 with COVID-19, enrolled during active disease. V is TRBV6-6 and J is TRBJ1-1; D remains unclear. Sequencing was done on a sample of peripheral blood. The CDR3 DNA follows: TGTGCCAGCAGTTACGAAGGAGGGCTGAACACTGAAGCTTTCTTT. Encoded protein: CASSYEGGLNTEAFF.